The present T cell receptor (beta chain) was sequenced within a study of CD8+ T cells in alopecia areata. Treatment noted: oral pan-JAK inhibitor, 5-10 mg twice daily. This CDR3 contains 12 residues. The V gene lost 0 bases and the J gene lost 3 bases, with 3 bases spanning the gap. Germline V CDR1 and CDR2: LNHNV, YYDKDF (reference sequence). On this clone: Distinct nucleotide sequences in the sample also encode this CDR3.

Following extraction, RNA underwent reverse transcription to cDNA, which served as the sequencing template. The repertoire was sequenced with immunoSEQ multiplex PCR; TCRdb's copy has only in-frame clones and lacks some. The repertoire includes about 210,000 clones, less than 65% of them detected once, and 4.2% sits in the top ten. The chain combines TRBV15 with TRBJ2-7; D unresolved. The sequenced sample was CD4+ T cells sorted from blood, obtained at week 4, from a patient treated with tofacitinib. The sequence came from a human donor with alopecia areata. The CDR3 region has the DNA TGTGCCACCAGCAGAGATAGCTACGAGCAGTACTTC. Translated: CATSRDSYEQYF.